This TCR beta chain derives from a study of beta chain features in type 1 diabetes (dated by TCRdb to the late 2010s). The study in broad terms: Patients and healthy donors did not differ in mean age, gender distribution, total cell number or subset yield. A total of about 100 million sorted cells were examined across all samples, and RNA yield correlated strongly with the number of cells per subset. Regulatory and stem cell-like memory subsets were obtained from only 8 patients and about eight healthy donors, while naive and central memory subsets were obtained from all 28 donors. In the study, TCRB repertoires of sorted circulating CD4+ T cell subsets from recently diagnosed type 1 diabetes patients were compared with those of matched healthy donors. What the research found in general, with its limitations: Shorter templates might be favored by PCR, yet because patient and control samples were amplified and corrected together, any such skew would affect both groups equally. Naive, central memory and regulatory TCRB repertoires appeared to be more similar among patients than among healthy donors. Only small numbers of individuals were included in the HLA sub-analyses, which left unresolved whether HLA type had any influence on TCRB rearrangement. Fewer insertions and more nucleotide deletions at VDJ recombination sites were observed in patients with type 1 diabetes, implying thymic rearrangement abnormalities. In all four CD4+ subsets, TCRB CDR3 length was moderately but significantly shorter in type 1 diabetes patients. Because cDNA was sequenced instead of genomic DNA, activated cells with high expression could be over-represented, although the groups did not differ in activation or CD3 levels.

This clone came up once. No antigen is known for it. Per-base qualities were not stored, and no clone one base away is much larger. Each donor gave one peripheral blood draw, averaging approximately 0.11 L, which was collected into heparinised tubes. Naive, central memory, regulatory and stem cell-like memory CD4+ T cells were sorted on a BD FACSAria II using a panel including CD45RO, CCR7, CD25, CD127, CD95 and CD27. Every sorted population had a purity above 95%. PBMCs were isolated right away by Lymphoprep density gradient centrifugation and were stained directly, without culture. To minimize batch effects, samples were stained and sorted in pairs, one healthy donor with one patient per experiment. All of the isolated RNA was reverse transcribed with the High Capacity cDNA Reverse Transcription Kit, so expressed TCRB transcripts were sequenced. Naive, central memory and regulatory T cell samples underwent deep immunoSEQ sequencing, averaging about 3.57 million total reads per sample. Sorted cells were lysed in RLT buffer, and RNA was extracted using DNase-treated RNeasy Micro or Mini kits according to cell number. To prevent cross-contamination, each cell subset was processed individually, whereas patient and healthy donor samples were processed jointly. The immunoSEQ multiplex PCR was used to amplify TCRB sequences from cDNA, yielding 87-bp fragments that span the CDR3 region. The amplicons were sequenced using the Illumina HiSeq platform. The source study handled its data this way. Synthetic template baselines were used to correct PCR bias computationally, reads within Hamming distance 2 were collapsed together, and singletons that could not be merged were discarded. Reads were aligned against IMGT to assign V, D and J genes, CDR3 length and insertions or deletions at six rearrangement sites. Within each subset, clonotype counts were normalized to sorted cell number, after which true diversity and Gini coefficients were computed with the tcR R package. Repertoire sharing was quantified using the overlap coefficient calculated on TCRB nucleotide sequences. Drawn from immuneACCESS, this table holds only the in-frame rearrangements with V and J called that TCRdb kept. Clones are partly lost; checked studies trace under half to an unresolved V gene and leave the rest unexplained. That table supplies the V and J calls and clone size; D and trimming were determined from the DNA. For this sample there are about 59,000 clones; approximately 59% appear just once. Of the sample, about 2.2% is held by the ten largest clones.

The sequenced sample consisted of Tregs from blood. Explained via the paper, the cell subset or site label denotes: regulatory CD4+ T cells. This sequence originates from a woman younger than 35 in good health.

The bases read TGTGCCAGCACTCCCGGGGGTAACTATGGCTACACCTTC. Its protein reads: CASTPGGNYGYTF. This chain is built from TRBV7-9 and TRBJ1-2, and possibly TRBD1, on 5 matching bases. Inclusive of the bounding cysteine and phenylalanine, the CDR3 is 13 residues long. Of the read, only the CDR3 DNA is kept; its 39 bases are in frame from base 1. V and J are truncated by 7 bases and 1 base respectively, leaving an intervening sequence of 10 bases. CDR1 SEHNR and CDR2 FQNEAQ are derived from the germline V gene (reference sequence).